This passage covers 31 T cell receptor beta chains from one sample sequenced in a study of blood T cell repertoires in COVID-19. TCRdb keeps only in-frame clones here, not all; method: immunoSEQ multiplex PCR. The data contain 390,000 or so clones, 70% to 90% of them singletons. Sequencing was done on a sample of peripheral blood. The receptors originated from a woman between 25 and 40 years old with COVID-19, enrolled during active disease.

The genes are TRBV2 and TRBJ1-2; 7 nucleotides match TRBD1. The trim removed 6 bases at V and 5 bases at J, leaving 6 bases unmatched. The CDR3 is 13 amino acids. Germline CDR1 and CDR2: SNHLY and FYNNEI. The CDR3 DNA follows: TGTGCCAGCAGGGAATCAGGGGGATATGGCTACACCTTC. It is translated as CASRESGGYGYTF.

This clone has only one observation. This chain links TRBV10-1 with TRBJ2-2, with 8 bases identical to TRBD2. J was trimmed by 5 bases and V by 2 bases; bases with no gene match: 4. The CDR3 loop spans 15 amino acids. Looked up from germline, CDR1 is WNHNN and CDR2 is SYGVQD (reference sequence). Here the CDR3 DNA reads TGCGCCAGCAGTGAGAGCACTAGCGGAACCGGGGAGCTGTTTTTT. It translates to CASSESTSGTGELFF.

The count of this clone is one. One end of the junction fails to match germline, which may point to a read error. The chain is built from TRBV2 and TRBJ1-2; 7 positions match TRBD1. From germline, CDR1 is SNHLY and CDR2 FYNNEI. The length of the CDR3 is 14 residues. CDR3 in amino acids: CASSEARTGSKCAF. CDR3 coding DNA: TGTGCCAGCAGTGAAGCCAGGACAGGATCCAAATGCGCCTTC.

V usage is TRBV28 and J usage is TRBJ2-1, with TRBD2 matching 7 bases. The CDR3 has 15 amino acids. Germline CDR1 reads MDHEN; CDR2 reads SYDVKM. With V trimmed by 2 bases and J by 10 bases, 11 bases remained unmatched. The chain's CDR3 is CASSLLREAVGEQFF. In DNA, the CDR3 is TGTGCCAGCAGTTTACTCCGGGAGGCCGTAGGGGAGCAGTTCTTC. The full variable domain, its missing parts supplied by reference TRBV28 and TRBJ2-1, is DVKVTQSSRYLVKRTGEKVFLECVQDMDHENMFWYRQDPGLGLRLIYFSYDVKMKEKGDIPEGYSVSREKKERFSLILESASTNQTSMYLCASSLLREAVGEQFFGPGTRLTVL.

The rearrangement uses TRBV6-2 or TRBV6-3 and TRBJ2-2; 11 bases align to TRBD1. Per the germline V gene, CDR1 is MNHEY and CDR2 is SVGEGT. The CDR3 covers 18 residues. V lost 4 bases to trimming and J lost 1 base; unmatched junction nucleotides: 8. As DNA, the CDR3 is TGTGCCAGCAGTTGGGACAGGGGGATATCATGGAACACCGGGGAGCTGTTTTTT. Protein sequence: CASSWDRGISWNTGELFF.

The rearrangement joins TRBV18 to TRBJ2-2; D remains unclear. CDR1 is KGHSH, CDR2 LQKENI, per germline. The CDR3 totals 12 residues. Trimming removed 3 bases from V and 6 bases from J, with 5 bases in between. CDR3 protein: CASSPFAGELFF. DNA for the CDR3: TGTGCCAGCTCACCCTTCGCCGGGGAGCTGTTTTTT.

This clone was counted a few times. This sequence joins TRBV14 and TRBJ2-7, with D possibly TRBD2 on 7 matching bases. CDR3 length equals 15 residues. The ends were cut back, 3 bases at V and 2 bases at J, with 14 bases in the middle. Germline CDR1 is SGHDN and CDR2 is FVKESK. The CDR3 DNA follows: TGTGCCAGCAGCCAGAGAGGGGGGGGCCCCTACGAGCAGTACTTC. It is translated as CASSQRGGGPYEQYF. Full variable domain (rest looked up from reference TRBV14 and TRBJ2-7): EAGVTQFPSHSVIEKGQTVTLRCDPISGHDNLYWYRRVMGKEIKFLLHFVKESKQDESGMPNNRFLAERTGGTYSTLKVQPAELEDSGVYFCASSQRGGGPYEQYFGPGTRLTVT.

The rearrangement joins TRBV7-2 to TRBJ2-2; no firm D call. This CDR3 has 15 residues. CDR1 is SGHTA, CDR2 FQGNSA, per germline. V lost 1 base and J 1 base, leaving 7 bases between the germline ends. CDR3 loop: CASSLVSGNTGELFF. The CDR3 nucleotides are TGTGCCAGCAGCTTAGTCAGTGGGAACACCGGGGAGCTGTTTTTT.

The chain has TRBV5-1 and TRBJ1-6; 10 nucleotides match TRBD1. The CDR3 runs to 18 residues. The germline V gene encodes CDR1 SGHRS and CDR2 YFSETQ. V lost 2 bases, J lost 1 base, and 6 bases stayed unmatched. In DNA form, the CDR3 reads TGCGCCAGCAGCTTACACGACAGGGGGCAATCCTATAATTCACCCCTCCACTTT. As protein: CASSLHDRGQSYNSPLHF.

On this clone: Relative to the germline gene, one junction end is altered; a read error may explain this. CDR3 residues: CASRLGTGNTEAFF. CDR3 DNA: TGCGCCAGCAGATTGGGAACAGGAAACACTGAAGCTTTCTTT. The chain carries TRBV5-1 and TRBJ1-1, with D tentatively TRBD1 (5 bases). The CDR3 runs to 14 residues. Germline loops: CDR1 SGHRS, CDR2 YFSETQ.

The V call is TRBV29-1, the J call TRBJ1-2; unclear D gene. Germline-derived CDR1 and CDR2 are SQVTM and ANQGSEA. The V gene lost 2 bases and the J gene lost 8 bases, with 9 bases spanning the gap. The CDR3 is made up of 11 amino acids. CDR3 residues: CSVESFKGYTF. CDR3 in DNA: TGCAGCGTTGAAAGCTTTAAAGGCTACACCTTC.

The genes are TRBV2 and TRBJ1-5; D gene uncertain. Germline CDR1 and CDR2: SNHLY and FYNNEI. With 2 bases removed from V and 0 bases from J, the gap between germline ends came to 8 bases. The CDR3 runs to 15 residues. Here the CDR3 DNA reads TGTGCCAGCAGTGAATCCGGGGATAGCAATCAGCCCCAGCATTTT. It specifies CASSESGDSNQPQHF.

The chain carries TRBV7-2 and TRBJ1-2; D remains ambiguous. V lost 1 base and J 0 bases, leaving 12 bases between the germline ends. The CDR3 sequence is 16 residues long. Germline CDR1 SGHTA, CDR2 FQGNSA. CDR3 nucleotides: TGTGCCAGCAGCTTAGTGAGTTCTGCGGCTAACTATGGCTACACCTTC. This encodes CASSLVSSAANYGYTF.

This clone was seen ten or more times. The rearrangement uses TRBV7-8 and TRBJ1-1, with TRBD1 as a possible D gene (5 bases). The CDR3 runs 13 residues. The V gene's germline CDR1 is SGHVS and CDR2 FQNEAQ. Deletions cut 1 base from V and 3 bases from J, with 6 bases between. The CDR3 DNA is TGTGCCAGCAGCTTAGAACAGGACACTGAAGCTTTCTTT. It yields the protein CASSLEQDTEAFF.

This sequence joins TRBV12-3 or TRBV12-4 and TRBJ2-5; 7 positions match TRBD1. V shed 4 bases and J 4 bases; nucleotides not matched to a gene: 3. The CDR3 is made up of 13 amino acids. CDR3 coding DNA: TGTGCCAGCAGTTCAACAGGGGCAGAGACCCAGTACTTC. Its translation is CASSSTGAETQYF.

The CDR3 sequence: CASSDRYGYTF. DNA for the CDR3: TGTGCCAGCAGCGACAGATATGGCTACACCTTC. The chain recombines TRBV7-6 with TRBJ1-2, with D possibly matching TRBD1 (5 bases). The germline V gene has CDR1 SGHVS and CDR2 FNYEAQ. The V end was cut by 5 bases, the J end by 5 bases, with 6 bases between. The CDR3 is 11 residues long.

V gene TRBV27 combines with J gene TRBJ1-2, with D unresolved. V lost 0 bases and J 8 bases, leaving 16 bases between the germline ends. The CDR3 is 15 residues long. In germline, CDR1 is MNHEY, CDR2 SMNVEV (reference sequence). CDR3 amino acids: CASSLSPTSTVGYTF. The CDR3 DNA sequence: TGTGCCAGCAGTTTATCTCCGACCAGTACAGTAGGCTACACCTTC.

The rearrangement joins TRBV19 to TRBJ1-3; a possible D gene is TRBD1 (6 bases). The V gene lost 9 bases and the J gene lost 0 bases, with 21 bases spanning the gap. Germline assignment: CDR1 LNHDA and CDR2 SQIVND (reference sequence). The CDR3 is 17 residues long. CDR3 sequence (DNA): TGTGCCAGCTACGATGGGGGCAATACGCACTCTGGAAACACCATATATTTT. Amino acids: CASYDGGNTHSGNTIYF.

The chain couples TRBV6-2 or TRBV6-3 to TRBJ2-5; TRBD1 aligns across 8 bases. This CDR3 spans 13 amino acids. In germline, CDR1 is MNHEY, CDR2 SVGEGT. Trimming took 5 bases from V and 3 from J; bases not matched to a gene: 2. This CDR3 is CASSKQGEETQYF. CDR3 nucleotides: TGTGCCAGCAGTAAACAGGGGGAAGAGACCCAGTACTTC.

With regard to this clone: Its ends do not fully match the called genes, so a read error is possible. The CDR3 reads CASSQDGTYSYNEQFF. The CDR3 DNA is TGTGCTAGCAGCCAGGACGGGACTTACTCCTACAATGAGCAGTTCTTC. V gene TRBV7-7 combines with J gene TRBJ2-1; perhaps TRBD2 as D (6 bases). The CDR3 spans 16 residues. Germline V gene lookup returns CDR1 SSHAT and CDR2 FNYEAQ (reference sequence).

The rearrangement joins TRBV4-1 to TRBJ1-5, with 9 nucleotides matching TRBD1. V lost 1 base to trimming and J lost 5 bases; unmatched junction nucleotides: 0. Germline values: CDR1 MGHRA, CDR2 YSYEKL. This CDR3 comprises 14 residues. CDR3 amino acids: CASSQGTGDQPQHF. In DNA, the CDR3 is TGCGCCAGCAGCCAAGGGACAGGGGATCAGCCCCAGCATTTT.

The genes are TRBV2 and TRBJ2-1; TRBD1 aligns across 7 bases. The germline V gene encodes CDR1 SNHLY and CDR2 FYNNEI. Trimming cost V 4 bases and J 6 bases; bases outside gene matches: 0. The CDR3 totals 12 residues. The CDR3 loop reads CASSGDSNEQFF. The CDR3, as DNA: TGTGCCAGCAGTGGGGACAGCAATGAGCAGTTCTTC.

The chain employs TRBV14 and TRBJ2-1; 7 nucleotides agree with TRBD1. From germline, CDR1 is SGHDN and CDR2 FVKESK. The CDR3 totals 15 residues. The V segment lost 5 bases and the J segment 3 bases; nucleotides outside the gene matches: 7. CDR3 sequence (DNA): TGTGCCAGCAGCTCCCCGGGACAGCTCTACAATGAGCAGTTCTTC. It is translated as CASSSPGQLYNEQFF.

The chain links TRBV5-1 to TRBJ2-1; 7 nucleotides align to TRBD2. Germline V CDR1 and CDR2: SGHRS, YFSETQ. CDR3 size: 16 residues. Losses at the gene ends were 0 bases for V and 2 bases for J; bases not matched to a gene: 5. CDR3 in amino acids: CASSLALLAPYNEQFF. CDR3 nucleotides: TGCGCCAGCAGCTTGGCGTTACTAGCGCCCTACAATGAGCAGTTCTTC. Looking up the rest from reference TRBV5-1 and TRBJ2-1 gives the full variable domain: KAGVTQTPRYLIKTRGQQVTLSCSPISGHRSVSWYQQTPGQGLQFLFEYFSETQRNKGNFPGRFSGRQFSNSRSEMNVSTLELGDSALYLCASSLALLAPYNEQFFGPGTRLTVL.

The chain has TRBV28 and TRBJ1-1; 10 positions agree with TRBD1. The CDR3 sequence is 12 residues long. Trimming at V came to 6 bases and at J to 8 bases, leaving 3 bases not matched to a gene. Germline values: CDR1 MDHEN, CDR2 SYDVKM. CDR3 DNA sequence: TGTGCCAGCAGCCCGGACAGGGGGGAAGCTTTCTTT. Its protein product is CASSPDRGEAFF.

The V call is TRBV10-1, the J call TRBJ2-5, with TRBD1 as a possible D gene (5 bases). Deletions cut 2 bases from V and 7 bases from J, with 11 bases between. Germline V gene sequence: CDR1 WNHNN, CDR2 SYGVQD (reference sequence). The CDR3 totals 13 residues. The CDR3 DNA reads TGCGCCAGCAGTGAGGGTCAGCAGGGGACCCAGTACTTC. It is translated as CASSEGQQGTQYF.

The CDR3 bases are TGTGCCACCTCAACCGGGTTATTGGACACCGGGGAGCTGTTTTTT. It specifies CATSTGLLDTGELFF. J is TRBJ2-2 and V is TRBV3-1 (or the pseudogene TRBV3-2); no firm D call. Germline V gene data show CDR1 as LGHDT and CDR2 as YNNKEL (reference sequence). V lost 10 bases to trimming and J lost 3 bases, with 18 bases between them. The CDR3 length is 15 residues.

This CDR3 reads CASSIGEGVYSGANVLTF. DNA for the CDR3: TGTGCCAGTAGTATCGGGGAGGGGGTCTACTCTGGGGCCAACGTCCTGACTTTC. The chain has TRBV19 and TRBJ2-6; D perhaps matches TRBD2 (7 bases). V lost 3 bases and J lost 0, with 15 bases in between. The germline CDR1 and CDR2 sequences are LNHDA and SQIVND (reference sequence). The CDR3 length is 18 residues.

This clone was seen just once. The chain links TRBV18 to TRBJ2-6, with TRBD2 matching over 7 bases. The germline V gene has CDR1 KGHSH and CDR2 LQKENI. This CDR3 is 15 amino acids long. V was pared by 2 bases and J by 3 bases, with 1 base of the junction left unmatched. As DNA, the CDR3 is TGTGCCAGCTCACCAGGCGGGAGTGGGGCCAACGTCCTGACTTTC. As protein: CASSPGGSGANVLTF. The full variable domain, completed using reference TRBV18 and TRBJ2-6, is NAGVMQNPRHLVRRRGQEARLRCSPMKGHSHVYWYRQLPEEGLKFMVYLQKENIIDESGMPKERFSAEFPKEGPSILRIQQVVRGDSAAYFCASSPGGSGANVLTFGAGSRLTVL.

The chain recombines TRBV19 with TRBJ1-1; 9 bases are shared with TRBD1. The junction had 5 bases not matched to a gene; V was cut back by 7 bases and J by 2 bases. The V gene's germline CDR1 is LNHDA and CDR2 SQIVND (reference sequence). This CDR3 comprises 14 residues. CDR3 DNA sequence: TGTGCCAGTACCCCGGGACAGGGAAACACTGAAGCTTTCTTT. It specifies CASTPGQGNTEAFF.

The V gene is TRBV5-1, the J gene TRBJ1-1; D is unresolved. Germline assignment: CDR1 SGHRS and CDR2 YFSETQ. This CDR3 region has 14 residues. V shed 0 bases and J shed 0 bases, with 6 bases lying between them. The CDR3 sequence is CASSLVSVNTEAFF. DNA for the CDR3: TGCGCCAGCAGCTTGGTCTCAGTGAACACTGAAGCTTTCTTT. Combining the CDR3 with reference TRBV5-1 and TRBJ1-1 gives the whole variable domain KAGVTQTPRYLIKTRGQQVTLSCSPISGHRSVSWYQQTPGQGLQFLFEYFSETQRNKGNFPGRFSGRQFSNSRSEMNVSTLELGDSALYLCASSLVSVNTEAFFGQGTRLTVV.